This paragraph covers one TCR beta chain sequence. Its antigen remains unidentified. The CDR3 runs 14 residues. V gave up 0 bases and J gave up 3 bases, with 11 bases separating them. From germline, CDR1 is SQVTM and CDR2 ANQGSEA. Using immunoSEQ multiplex PCR, the repertoire was profiled, and TCRdb retains in-frame clones only, with some absent. This table has about 2 million clones, 85% to 95% appearing once. This sample stems from a study of shared clonotypes between healthy human individuals. The study, taken as a whole, reports: Tissue TCR repertoires likely differ from these blood-only repertoires.

Naive CD8 populations comprised CD45RO-negative cells positively selected for CCR7, excluding terminally differentiated effector memory CD45RA+ cells. This TCR derives from a man between 18 and 29 years old in good health. This chain connects TRBV29-1 to TRBJ1-2; tentative D call: TRBD1 (5 bases). Material for sequencing was naive CD8+ T cells sorted from blood. DNA of the CDR3: TGCAGCGTTGAAGATCTTGAGGGACACTATGGCTACACCTTC. Its protein product is CSVEDLEGHYGYTF.